This T cell receptor beta chain was sequenced during a study of T cell responses to AZD1222 COVID-19 vaccine. Trimming shortened V by 4 bases and J by 0 bases, and 14 bases separated the two germline ends. Germline values: CDR1 SGHAT, CDR2 FQNNGV. This CDR3 is built from 16 residues. A word on this clone: As yet, its antigen is unknown.

Study outcomes and limitations: Only after the peak T cell response were repertoires sampled. Close to half of all spike-specific TCRs reportedly target regions of the variants that are unmutated. White British donors predominated, females outnumbered males, and clonal diversity was possibly underestimated. Mapped onto spike, vaccine-associated CD4 TCRs spanned it and were dominant at 160-218 and 743-854.

Data came from immunoSEQ multiplex PCR; TCRdb stores just in-frame clones and leaves some out. The sample lists 150,000 or so clones, 88% occurring once. The chain couples TRBV11-2 to TRBJ2-3, with D perhaps matching TRBD2 (6 bases). This receptor was obtained from an adult in good health. This material consisted of peripheral blood, taken on day 0 of MenACWY control vaccination. The chain's CDR3 is CASSWEEPMSTDTQYF. The CDR3 bases are TGTGCCAGCAGCTGGGAGGAGCCCATGAGCACAGATACGCAGTATTTT.